The clone carrying this TCR beta chain was observed at least ten times. Its antigen is as yet unknown. The sample comes from a study of T-cell reconstitution after alpha-beta-depleted transplantation in children. Whole-study results and caveats: Newly produced T cells mostly provided counts and TCRbeta diversity after one year, as hyperexpanded clones declined. After transplant, at about two months, alpha-beta T cells were reportedly derived from several hundred expanded graft clones. Recipient T cells and thymic progenitors that survived were the source of the high TCRbeta diversity seen at day 60 in some patients.

Unique molecular identifiers featured in how the TCRbeta library was prepared. From the PCR reads, TCRdb called clonotypes with MiXCR, one entry per CDR3 protein. The sample records around 300,000 distinct CDR3 sequences, roughly 7.8% being singletons. V dropped 1 base and J dropped 4; count of bases not matched to a gene: 5. CDR1 LGHDT and CDR2 YNNKEL come from the germline V gene (reference sequence). This CDR3 has 17 residues. The input for sequencing was peripheral blood, taken 360 days after TCRalphabeta/CD19-depleted stem cell transplant. The TCR was taken from a female patient aged 2-9 years who had a stem cell transplant for Fanconi anemia, so the T cells may come from the graft donor. This chain connects TRBV3-1 to TRBJ2-1; 12 bases are a match to TRBD2. In DNA form, the CDR3 reads TGTGCCAGCAGCCAAGCCCGGACTAGCGGGGTTTACAATGAGCAGTTCTTC. Protein product: CASSQARTSGVYNEQFF.